This T cell receptor beta chain appears in the sequencing data of a study of cytomegalovirus exposure and HLA in healthy donors. A note on this clone: Its antigen is unknown.

This CDR3 has 14 amino acids. Germline values: CDR1 SNHLY, CDR2 FYNNEI. Trimming left V 7 bases short and J 2 bases short, with 14 bases between. Notes on the study in general: It was taken for granted in presence/absence analyses that sequencing depth across donors was roughly uniform. In an earlier analysis, about 87% or about 30%: the productive usage of most TCR beta V segments.

Primers included in the PCR were 60 Vbeta and 13 Jbeta primers. Clones were sequenced by immunoSEQ multiplex PCR, and TCRdb holds only the in-frame ones, with some missing. The table lists under 250,000 clones, about 85% of them singletons. This chain links TRBV2 with TRBJ1-2, with D perhaps matching TRBD1 (5 bases). The source of this sequence is a girl aged 2-9 years in good health and CMV-seronegative. Sequenced: PBMCs. This CDR3 is CASTRTGGNYGYTF. The CDR3 DNA reads as TGTGCCAGCACCCGAACGGGGGGGAACTATGGCTACACCTTC.